This T cell receptor (beta chain) stems from a study of cytomegalovirus exposure and HLA in healthy donors. The PCR ran on 60 Vbeta and 13 Jbeta primers. TCRdb keeps only in-frame clones here, not all; method: immunoSEQ multiplex PCR. The sample holds 150,000 to 180,000 clones, roughly 80% seen once. Although they were nominally healthy when sampled, donors likely had unrecorded immune exposures. Turning to this clone: Its antigen is undetermined.

The CDR3 spans 17 residues. The V gene end was trimmed by 0 bases and the J gene end by 7 bases; junction bases not matched to a gene: 8. CDR1 is MGHRA and CDR2 is YSYEKL in the germline V gene. Study-wide results and limits: In a later analysis, at a false discovery rate of 0.05, approximately 15,000 TCR beta sequences matched HLA alleles. A later analysis showed HLA-associated TCR beta chains outstripping equally common others in clonal expansion. The study labeled 150 or so TCR beta chains cytomegalovirus-associated.

This clonotype was obtained from a man aged 30-40 years in good health and CMV-seropositive. The source material was PBMCs. This sequence joins TRBV4-1 and TRBJ1-6, with TRBD1 identical over 8 bases. CDR3 sequence reads: CASSQELSQGANSPLHF. Here the CDR3 DNA reads TGCGCCAGCAGCCAAGAACTAAGTCAGGGGGCCAATTCACCCCTCCACTTT.